Below, 14 T cell receptor beta chains from the same sample are listed, as sequenced in a study of T-cell reconstitution after alpha-beta-depleted transplantation in children. Preparing the TCRbeta library involved the use of unique molecular identifiers. One entry per CDR3 protein, called by TCRdb with MiXCR from the PCR reads. The sample yields 90,000 to 100,000 distinct CDR3 sequences, under 25% seen once. This specimen consisted of PBMCs, obtained before TCRalphabeta/CD19-depleted stem cell transplant. Receptors originate from a boy aged 2 to 10 with acute lymphoblastic leukemia, due to receive a stem cell transplant.

The V and J genes are TRBV20-1 and TRBJ2-1, with 7 bases matching TRBD2. This CDR3 comprises 15 residues. J gave up 2 bases and V 3 bases, and 7 bases lay outside the gene matches. CDR1 and CDR2 (germline): DFQATT, SNEGSKA (reference sequence). CDR3 residues: CSARRRERTYNEQFF. The CDR3 DNA reads TGCAGTGCTAGGAGGCGGGAGAGAACCTACAATGAGCAGTTCTTC.

This chain joins TRBV7-2 and TRBJ2-3; TRBD2 aligns across 7 bases. The CDR3 extends over 15 amino acids. Trimming cost V 5 bases and J 0 bases; bases outside gene matches: 5. Per the germline V gene, CDR1 is SGHTA and CDR2 is FQGNSA. CDR3 DNA sequence: TGTGCCAGCAGCCCGCTAGCGGATAGCACAGATACGCAGTATTTT. Its translation: CASSPLADSTDTQYF.

The chain is built from TRBV7-2 and TRBJ2-3; 9 bases align to TRBD2. CDR3 length: 17 residues. CDR1 and CDR2 (germline): SGHTA, FQGNSA. The V segment lost 2 bases and the J segment 2 bases; nucleotides outside the gene matches: 8. The DNA of the CDR3 is TGTGCCAGCAGCTTACTCTCGACTAGCGGAGTCACAGATACGCAGTATTTT. Translation: CASSLLSTSGVTDTQYF.

The CDR3 here is CASSADLTGAGNTIYF. Written as DNA, the CDR3 is TGTGCCAGCAGCGCCGACCTCACAGGGGCAGGAAACACCATATATTTT. The chain is built from TRBV9 and TRBJ1-3, with TRBD1 matching over 7 bases. The germline gives CDR1 SGDLS, CDR2 YYNGEE. CDR3 size: 16 residues. The J segment lost 4 bases and the V segment lost 3 bases, leaving 10 bases of the junction unmatched.

This clonotype occurred a few times. The CDR3 nucleotides read TGTGCCAGCAGCGGAAACACAGGGGACAATGAGCAGTTCTTC. Protein product: CASSGNTGDNEQFF. The chain joins TRBV5-5 to TRBJ2-1; 7 positions match TRBD1. This CDR3 is 14 amino acids long. The J segment lost 5 bases and the V segment lost 4 bases, leaving 6 bases of the junction unmatched. CDR1 is SGHKS and CDR2 is YYEKEE in the germline V gene (reference sequence).

Details on this clonotype: At one of its ends the junction is not consistent with the germline gene, which may arise from a read error. This chain connects TRBV3-1 to TRBJ1-2; weak D call: TRBD1 (6 bases). The germline V gene encodes CDR1 LGHDT and CDR2 YNNKEL (reference sequence). There are 13 residues in the CDR3. The CDR3 spells CASTQQGTYGYTF. The CDR3 region has the DNA TGTGCCAGCACCCAACAGGGAACCTATGGCTACACCTTC.

This clonotype appeared a few times. The V and J genes are TRBV5-1 and TRBJ2-7, with 7 bases fitting TRBD1. Looked up from germline, CDR1 is SGHRS and CDR2 is YFSETQ. The ends lost 4 bases at V and 3 bases at J; junction bases unmatched: 4. The CDR3 length is 13 residues. DNA for the CDR3: TGCGCCAGCAGCAGGGGGCCTAACTACGAGCAGTACTTC. Translated: CASSRGPNYEQYF.

V usage is TRBV5-1 and J usage is TRBJ2-7, with D tentatively TRBD1 or TRBD2 (5 bases each). V dropped 4 bases and J dropped 2 bases, with 25 bases sitting between them. Germline V CDR1 and CDR2: SGHRS, YFSETQ. The CDR3 spans 18 residues. The DNA for the CDR3 is TGCGCCAGCAGCCCCTTCTCGTTCAGGGACCTAGGGGCCTACGAGCAGTACTTC. Protein: CASSPFSFRDLGAYEQYF.

For the CDR3, the DNA is TGTGCCAGTAGTATGGACCTTACCGGGGAGCTGTTTTTT. Translated: CASSMDLTGELFF. The chain combines TRBV19 with TRBJ2-2; D is ambiguous. The CDR3 length is 13 residues. Germline V gives CDR1 LNHDA, CDR2 SQIVND (reference sequence). Trimming shortened V by 3 bases and J by 5 bases, and 7 bases separated the two germline ends. The whole variable domain, remainder taken from reference TRBV19 and TRBJ2-2, is DGGITQSPKYLFRKEGQNVTLSCEQNLNHDAMYWYRQDPGQGLRLIYYSQIVNDFQKGDIAEGYSVSREKKESFPLTVTSAQKNPTAFYLCASSMDLTGELFFGEGSRLTVL.

The CDR3 here is CASSSPGTGLINEQFF. The CDR3 coding sequence is TGTGCCAGCAGCTCGCCCGGGACAGGCCTGATAAATGAGCAGTTCTTC. The V call is TRBV7-2, the J call TRBJ2-1, with TRBD1 matching over 8 bases. Germline V gene lookup returns CDR1 SGHTA and CDR2 FQGNSA. Trimming cost V 4 bases and J 7 bases; bases outside gene matches: 12. This CDR3 is built from 16 residues.

This clonotype was seen only a few times. The genes are TRBV27 and TRBJ2-6; D not certain. The CDR3 covers 15 residues. Trimming took 5 bases from V and 1 from J, leaving 9 bases between them. CDR1 and CDR2 (germline): MNHEY, SMNVEV (reference sequence). The CDR3: CASSRDFSGANVLTF. The CDR3 region has the DNA TGTGCCAGCAGTCGAGACTTTTCTGGGGCCAACGTCCTGACTTTC. The whole variable domain, remainder taken from reference TRBV27 and TRBJ2-6, is EAQVTQNPRYLITVTGKKLTVTCSQNMNHEYMSWYRQDPGLGLRQIYYSMNVEVTDKGDVPEGYKVSRKEKRNFPLILESPSPNQTSLYFCASSRDFSGANVLTFGAGSRLTVL.

The sample holds a few counts of this clonotype. J is TRBJ1-5 and V is TRBV5-1; maybe TRBD1 (5 bases). Trimming removed 4 bases from V and 3 bases from J, with 14 bases in between. CDR1 is SGHRS and CDR2 is YFSETQ in the germline V gene. The length of the CDR3 is 15 residues. The CDR3 reads CASSPVGENNQPQHF. The CDR3 DNA sequence: TGCGCCAGCAGCCCGGTGGGGGAGAACAATCAGCCCCAGCATTTT.

This clonotype has just a few counts. This chain links TRBV6-5 with TRBJ1-5; D is undetermined. CDR3 length: 14 residues. With 4 bases removed from V and 5 bases from J, the gap between germline ends came to 12 bases. CDR1 is MNHEY and CDR2 is SVGAGI in the germline V gene. In nucleotides, the CDR3 is TGTGCCAGCAGTTTGTATCGGACGGATCAGCCCCAGCATTTT. Its translation: CASSLYRTDQPQHF.

This clonotype was detected a few times. The chain carries TRBV5-1 and TRBJ1-2, with D possibly TRBD1 on 6 matching bases. Germline V gene sequence: CDR1 SGHRS, CDR2 YFSETQ. The CDR3 loop spans 15 amino acids. V was trimmed by 4 bases and J by 5 bases, leaving 18 bases between them. The CDR3 DNA reads as TGCGCCAGCAGCGCGGGAGAACATAGGGGGTATGGCTACACCTTC. Its translation: CASSAGEHRGYGYTF.